This T cell receptor beta chain was profiled in a study of blood T cell repertoires in COVID-19. Study as a whole: Acute and convalescent COVID-19 specimens originated in the United States, Italy and Spain.

In the authors' workflow: Cell counts per sample came from amplifying reference gene primers. Profiling relied on immunoSEQ multiplex PCR, and the TCRdb table lists in-frame clones only, not all of them. V and J calls and clone size come straight from that table; D and trimming were deduced from the DNA. The sample consists of more than 300,000 clones, 90% of them appearing once. The V and J ends lost 4 bases and 3 bases, in that order; junction bases with no gene match: 6. From germline, CDR1 is LGHNA and CDR2 YSLEER. The CDR3 loop spans 15 amino acids. This clone showed up just a few times. Recruits, aged about 18 to 90 years, lived in roughly 22 US areas. Exposed enrollees encountered a COVID-19 case at some point within 2 weeks before study entry.

This receptor was obtained from a woman aged 25 to 39 who had been exposed to COVID-19. The chain recombines TRBV4-3 with TRBJ1-2; TRBD1 matches 9 bases. Sequences were obtained from PBMCs or T cells enriched from blood (not recorded which). CDR3 nucleotides: TGCGCCAGCAGCCCGGGACAGGGTAACTACTATGGCTACACCTTC. Its protein product is CASSPGQGNYYGYTF.